These T cell receptor beta chains were read from a single sample in a study of CD8 T cells in Susac syndrome. TCRdb re-analysed the immunoSEQ multiplex PCR reads in MiXCR, keeping a single row per CDR3 protein. The data show roughly 180,000 distinct CDR3 sequences, 90% to 95% seen once. The specimen sequenced was CD4+ T cells from PBMCs. Source of these receptors: a human donor with multiple sclerosis. The CDR3 runs from the conserved cysteine through the conserved F or W. Fields, in order: J gene, D gene, V gene, clone size, CDR3 DNA, CDR3 protein. A D gene is named only where the DNA matches it firmly. The size entry is marked missing in some rows and otherwise reads once, few, many or a size class.

J gene: TRBJ2-7; D gene: TRBD1; V gene: TRBV2; clone size: once; CDR3 DNA: TGTGCCAGCAGCGATAGGACAGGGGGTTCCGAGCAGTACTTC; CDR3 protein: CASSDRTGGSEQYF
J gene: TRBJ1-2; D gene: TRBD1; V gene: TRBV19; clone size: -; CDR3 DNA: TGTGCCAGTAGCCCCGGACAGGGAAGGGGAGGCTACACCTTC; CDR3 protein: CASSPGQGRGGYTF
J gene: TRBJ2-5; D gene: -; V gene: TRBV5-1; clone size: -; CDR3 DNA: TGCGCCAGCAGCTTGGCCCCGACTAGAACGGTGGAGACCCAGTACTTC; CDR3 protein: CASSLAPTRTVETQYF
J gene: TRBJ2-5; D gene: -; V gene: TRBV5-1; clone size: -; CDR3 DNA: TGCGCCAGCAGCATCGCCCAGGGTCTACAAGAGACCCAGTACTTC; CDR3 protein: CASSIAQGLQETQYF
J gene: TRBJ2-5; D gene: TRBD1; V gene: TRBV12-3/TRBV12-4; clone size: -; CDR3 DNA: TGTGCCAGCAGTCCAACCTGGACAGGGGTCGTGGAGACCCAGTACTTC; CDR3 protein: CASSPTWTGVVETQYF
J gene: TRBJ1-2; D gene: TRBD1; V gene: TRBV20-1; clone size: -; CDR3 DNA: TGCAGTGCTAGAGATCGGGACAGGGACTATGGCTACACCTTC; CDR3 protein: CSARDRDRDYGYTF
J gene: TRBJ1-1; D gene: -; V gene: TRBV6-6; clone size: -; CDR3 DNA: TGTGCCAGCAGTCCAGGGCCCACTGAAGCTTTCTTT; CDR3 protein: CASSPGPTEAFF
J gene: TRBJ1-2; D gene: -; V gene: TRBV28; clone size: -; CDR3 DNA: TGTGCCAGCAGTTTGGGGACACTTGTATTAGGCTATGGCTACACCTTC; CDR3 protein: CASSLGTLVLGYGYTF
J gene: TRBJ2-1; D gene: TRBD2; V gene: TRBV6-1; clone size: -; CDR3 DNA: TGTGCCAGCAGTCCGCGGGGGGCTGGCTACAATGAGCAGTTCTTC; CDR3 protein: CASSPRGAGYNEQFF
J gene: TRBJ2-7; D gene: -; V gene: TRBV5-1; clone size: -; CDR3 DNA: TGCGCCAGCAGGGACGTCCGGAGCTCCTACGAGCAGTACTTC; CDR3 protein: CASRDVRSSYEQYF
J gene: TRBJ2-6; D gene: TRBD1; V gene: TRBV5-1; clone size: -; CDR3 DNA: TGCGCCAGCGGACAGGGTACTGGGGCCAACGTCCTGACTTTC; CDR3 protein: CASGQGTGANVLTF
J gene: TRBJ1-3; D gene: -; V gene: TRBV5-1; clone size: -; CDR3 DNA: TGCGCCAGCGCTACTCCAGATGGAAACACCATATATTTT; CDR3 protein: CASATPDGNTIYF
J gene: TRBJ2-4; D gene: TRBD2; V gene: TRBV4-3; clone size: -; CDR3 DNA: TGCGCCAGCAGCCAAGATGGGACTAGCTGGGCCAAAAACATTCAGTACTTC; CDR3 protein: CASSQDGTSWAKNIQYF
J gene: TRBJ2-2; D gene: -; V gene: TRBV7-2; clone size: -; CDR3 DNA: TGTGCCAGCAGCTTGACTAGTGGCGGGGCCGGGGAGCTGTTTTTT; CDR3 protein: CASSLTSGGAGELFF
J gene: TRBJ1-4; D gene: -; V gene: TRBV20-1; clone size: -; CDR3 DNA: TGCAGTGCTGGCAGTAATAATGAAAAACTGTTTTTT; CDR3 protein: CSAGSNNEKLFF
J gene: TRBJ1-2; D gene: -; V gene: TRBV29-1; clone size: -; CDR3 DNA: TGCAGCGTTAACAGGGAAGTGAACTATGGCTACACCTTC; CDR3 protein: CSVNREVNYGYTF
J gene: TRBJ1-2; D gene: -; V gene: TRBV27; clone size: -; CDR3 DNA: TGTGCCAGCAGCGGTAATATAGGACAGCATAATTACTATGGCTACACCTTC; CDR3 protein: CASSGNIGQHNYYGYTF
J gene: TRBJ2-7; D gene: -; V gene: TRBV14; clone size: -; CDR3 DNA: TGTGCCAGCAGCCGCGGCGGGACAGTTCTACCCTACGAGCAGTACTTC; CDR3 protein: CASSRGGTVLPYEQYF
J gene: TRBJ2-3; D gene: -; V gene: TRBV9; clone size: -; CDR3 DNA: TGTGCCAGCAGCCCATGGACTTGGGGCACAGATACGCAGTATTTT; CDR3 protein: CASSPWTWGTDTQYF
J gene: TRBJ2-3; D gene: -; V gene: TRBV6-1; clone size: -; CDR3 DNA: TGTGCCAGCAGTGCTGGCAGGGTGATCACAGATACGCAGTATTTT; CDR3 protein: CASSAGRVITDTQYF
J gene: TRBJ2-1; D gene: TRBD2; V gene: TRBV19; clone size: -; CDR3 DNA: TGTGCCAGTAGTATCGGGACTACATTATGGGAGAATGAGCAGTTCTTC; CDR3 protein: CASSIGTTLWENEQFF
J gene: TRBJ2-1; D gene: -; V gene: TRBV28; clone size: -; CDR3 DNA: TGTGCCAGCAGTTTTGCGGCAGGGAGGAATGAGCAGTTCTTC; CDR3 protein: CASSFAAGRNEQFF
J gene: TRBJ2-5; D gene: -; V gene: TRBV28; clone size: -; CDR3 DNA: TGTGCCAGCAGTTTGCGGCAGGGACAAGAGACCCAGTACTTC; CDR3 protein: CASSLRQGQETQYF
J gene: TRBJ1-1; D gene: -; V gene: TRBV3-1; clone size: -; CDR3 DNA: TGTGCCAGCAGCCAACCTGGAGGGGGGGGCACTGAAGCTTTCTTT; CDR3 protein: CASSQPGGGGTEAFF
J gene: TRBJ1-2; D gene: -; V gene: TRBV4-3; clone size: -; CDR3 DNA: TGCGCCAGCAGCCAAGAAACGGGGGACTATGGCTACACCTTC; CDR3 protein: CASSQETGDYGYTF
J gene: TRBJ2-7; D gene: TRBD2; V gene: TRBV29-1; clone size: -; CDR3 DNA: TGCAGCGTTGATATACTAGCGGGACAAACCTACGAGCAGTACTTC; CDR3 protein: CSVDILAGQTYEQYF
J gene: TRBJ1-2; D gene: TRBD1; V gene: TRBV3-1; clone size: -; CDR3 DNA: TGTGCCAGCAGCCCCGGGACAGGGGCAGGTGGCTACACCTTC; CDR3 protein: CASSPGTGAGGYTF
J gene: TRBJ2-5; D gene: TRBD2; V gene: TRBV7-2; clone size: -; CDR3 DNA: TGTGCCAGCAGCTTCGTCGGGGGGGCTGGAGAGACCCAGTACTTC; CDR3 protein: CASSFVGGAGETQYF
J gene: TRBJ2-7; D gene: -; V gene: TRBV5-1; clone size: -; CDR3 DNA: TGCGCCAGCAGCCCGGGGGCACTAAACTCCTACGAGCAGTACTTC; CDR3 protein: CASSPGALNSYEQYF
J gene: TRBJ1-5; D gene: -; V gene: TRBV28; clone size: -; CDR3 DNA: TGTGCCAGCAGGGGAGGACCTCAGCCCCAGCATTTT; CDR3 protein: CASRGGPQPQHF
J gene: TRBJ1-5; D gene: TRBD1; V gene: TRBV4-3; clone size: -; CDR3 DNA: TGCGCCAGCAGCCAAGATCGGACAGGGGGCTATAGCAATCAGCCCCAGCATTTT; CDR3 protein: CASSQDRTGGYSNQPQHF
J gene: TRBJ1-1; D gene: -; V gene: TRBV6-1; clone size: -; CDR3 DNA: TGTGCCAGCAGTGAAGTAATTGGGAGGAACACTGAAGCTTTCTTT; CDR3 protein: CASSEVIGRNTEAFF
J gene: TRBJ1-2; D gene: TRBD1; V gene: TRBV6-5; clone size: -; CDR3 DNA: TGTGCCAGCAGTCGACAGGGAATTAACTATGGCTACACCTTC; CDR3 protein: CASSRQGINYGYTF
J gene: TRBJ2-2; D gene: -; V gene: TRBV4-2; clone size: -; CDR3 DNA: TGTGCCAGCAGCCAAGAGGAGGGGAGGGGGGAGCTGTTTTTT; CDR3 protein: CASSQEEGRGELFF
J gene: TRBJ1-2; D gene: -; V gene: TRBV5-1; clone size: -; CDR3 DNA: TGCGCCAGCAGCCCTACCGGACCGGAGAACTATGGCTACACCTTC; CDR3 protein: CASSPTGPENYGYTF
J gene: TRBJ2-7; D gene: TRBD1; V gene: TRBV6-5; clone size: -; CDR3 DNA: TGTGCCAGCAGTAGACCCGGGACAGGAATCTACGAGCAGTACTTC; CDR3 protein: CASSRPGTGIYEQYF